This record concerns one T cell receptor beta chain sequence. The identical CDR3 is also encoded by other nucleotide sequences in the sample. Participants, 18 to 89 years old, spanned fewer than 25 US areas. Profiled with immunoSEQ multiplex PCR; TCRdb holds only in-frame clones, not every one. The table lists about 390,000 clones, about 86% of them singletons. The record originates from a study of blood T cell repertoires in COVID-19. Study at large: Sample material is recorded as cDNA or gDNA derived from T cells, B-cell-depleted T cells, or PBMCs.

The CDR3 sequence is 13 residues long. The J segment lost 4 bases and the V segment lost 4 bases, leaving 2 bases of the junction unmatched. CDR1 LGHDT and CDR2 YNNKEL come from the germline V gene (reference sequence). This clonotype was sampled from a woman in her fifties or sixties who had recovered from COVID-19. The chain couples TRBV3-1 (or the pseudogene TRBV3-2) to TRBJ1-1; 8 positions agree with TRBD1. Material: PBMCs or T cells enriched from blood (not recorded which). The CDR3 region is CASSLTGGTEAFF. The CDR3 DNA follows: TGTGCCAGCAGCCTTACAGGGGGCACTGAAGCTTTCTTT.